Listed below are T cell receptor beta chains from one sample, sequenced in a study of blood T cell repertoires in COVID-19. Sequencing used immunoSEQ multiplex PCR; TCRdb keeps in-frame clones, though not all of them. The table lists around 100,000 clones, approximately 83% of them singletons, with around 0.77% in the top ten. Sequenced: peripheral blood. The receptors here all came from a woman aged 70-85 years with acute or convalescent COVID-19. The CDR3 runs from the conserved cysteine through the conserved F or W. The order of the fields is V gene, J gene, clone size, D gene, CDR3 protein, CDR3 DNA. D genes are given only for firm matches. Clone size is shown for a subset of rows, as once, few, many or a class of expanded clone.

v_call: TRBV5-4; j_call: TRBJ2-2; clone_size: .; d_call: TRBD2; cdr3_aa: CASSLRKLANQFTGELFF; cdr3_nt: TGTGCCAGCAGCTTGAGGAAACTAGCGAATCAATTTACCGGGGAGCTGTTTTTT
v_call: TRBV28; j_call: TRBJ1-3; clone_size: .; d_call: TRBD1; cdr3_aa: CASSWKGASGNTIYF; cdr3_nt: TGTGCCAGCAGTTGGAAGGGGGCGAGCGGAAACACCATATATTTT
v_call: TRBV3-1/TRBV3-2; j_call: TRBJ1-3; clone_size: .; d_call: TRBD1; cdr3_aa: CASSQAGITGGSGNTIYF; cdr3_nt: TGTGCCAGCAGCCAAGCAGGCATCACAGGGGGCTCTGGAAACACCATATATTTT
v_call: TRBV19; j_call: TRBJ1-3; clone_size: .; d_call: TRBD1; cdr3_aa: CASTLGQGYLGNTIYF; cdr3_nt: TGTGCCAGTACCCTCGGACAGGGTTATCTTGGAAACACCATATATTTT
v_call: TRBV29-1; j_call: TRBJ1-5; clone_size: .; d_call: TRBD1; cdr3_aa: CSVGDRGFNQPQHF; cdr3_nt: TGCAGCGTCGGGGACAGGGGTTTCAATCAGCCCCAGCATTTT
v_call: TRBV2; j_call: TRBJ2-7; clone_size: once; d_call: .; cdr3_aa: CASRPTSYEQYF; cdr3_nt: TGTGCCAGCAGACCTACCTCCTACGAGCAGTACTTC
v_call: TRBV9; j_call: TRBJ1-6; clone_size: .; d_call: .; cdr3_aa: CASNSLKAGHNSPLHF; cdr3_nt: TGTGCCAGCAACAGTCTCAAAGCAGGGCATAATTCACCCCTCCACTTT
v_call: TRBV29-1; j_call: TRBJ2-3; clone_size: .; d_call: TRBD2; cdr3_aa: CSVVGPTSGGSSGTDTQYF; cdr3_nt: TGCAGCGTTGTGGGCCCCACTAGCGGGGGATCCTCAGGCACAGATACGCAGTATTTT
v_call: TRBV25-1; j_call: TRBJ1-1; clone_size: .; d_call: .; cdr3_aa: CASSDFRGENTEAFF; cdr3_nt: TGTGCCAGCAGTGATTTTCGGGGGGAGAACACTGAAGCTTTCTTT
v_call: TRBV3-1/TRBV3-2; j_call: TRBJ1-4; clone_size: .; d_call: .; cdr3_aa: CASSRAATNEKLFF; cdr3_nt: TGTGCCAGCAGCCGGGCAGCAACTAATGAAAAACTGTTTTTT
v_call: TRBV5-5; j_call: TRBJ1-1; clone_size: few; d_call: .; cdr3_aa: CASSPEHRDTEAFF; cdr3_nt: TGTGCCAGCAGCCCCGAGCACAGGGACACTGAAGCTTTCTTT
v_call: TRBV7-6; j_call: TRBJ2-3; clone_size: .; d_call: TRBD1; cdr3_aa: CASSPQTGQTDTQYF; cdr3_nt: TGTGCCAGCAGCCCCCAGACAGGGCAAACAGATACGCAGTATTTT
v_call: TRBV12-5; j_call: TRBJ2-1; clone_size: once; d_call: TRBD1; cdr3_aa: CASGLTPGTGKNEQFF; cdr3_nt: TGTGCTAGTGGTTTGACCCCCGGGACAGGGAAGAATGAGCAGTTCTTC
v_call: TRBV2; j_call: TRBJ2-1; clone_size: .; d_call: TRBD2; cdr3_aa: CASSESSGGPYQFF; cdr3_nt: TGTGCCAGCAGTGAGTCCAGCGGGGGGCCCTATCAGTTCTTC
v_call: TRBV29-1; j_call: TRBJ1-2; clone_size: .; d_call: .; cdr3_aa: CSVEAGRYGYTF; cdr3_nt: TGCAGCGTTGAAGCAGGTCGCTATGGCTACACCTTC
v_call: TRBV5-1; j_call: TRBJ2-2; clone_size: .; d_call: .; cdr3_aa: CASSLAAARFSGELFF; cdr3_nt: TGCGCCAGCAGCTTGGCAGCGGCCAGGTTCTCCGGGGAGCTGTTTTTT
v_call: TRBV11-2; j_call: TRBJ2-5; clone_size: .; d_call: TRBD1; cdr3_aa: CASSLQGQGPETQYF; cdr3_nt: TGTGCCAGCAGCTTACAGGGACAGGGTCCGGAGACCCAGTACTTC
v_call: TRBV6-5; j_call: TRBJ2-1; clone_size: once; d_call: .; cdr3_aa: CASSPRSGIYNEQFF; cdr3_nt: TGTGCCAGCAGTCCTCGAAGCGGCATCTACAATGAGCAGTTCTTC
v_call: TRBV9; j_call: TRBJ1-2; clone_size: once; d_call: TRBD1; cdr3_aa: CASSEQGASNYGYTF; cdr3_nt: TGTGCCAGCAGCGAACAGGGGGCCTCTAACTATGGCTACACCTTC
v_call: TRBV21-1; j_call: TRBJ2-6; clone_size: .; d_call: .; cdr3_aa: CASSNIGQGASGANVLTF; cdr3_nt: TGTGCCAGCAGCAATATCGGACAGGGGGCGTCCGGGGCCAACGTCCTGACTTTC
v_call: TRBV5-1; j_call: TRBJ1-4; clone_size: .; d_call: .; cdr3_aa: CASSLRGSTNEKLFF; cdr3_nt: TGCGCCAGCAGCTTACGGGGATCAACTAATGAAAAACTGTTTTTT
v_call: TRBV19; j_call: TRBJ2-3; clone_size: .; d_call: .; cdr3_aa: CASTLMAGRIDTQYF; cdr3_nt: TGTGCCAGTACCCTAATGGCGGGGAGAATAGATACGCAGTATTTT
v_call: TRBV14; j_call: TRBJ1-1; clone_size: .; d_call: TRBD1; cdr3_aa: CASSRPWGQGTEAFF; cdr3_nt: TGTGCCAGCAGCCGACCGTGGGGACAGGGAACTGAAGCTTTCTTT
v_call: TRBV19; j_call: TRBJ2-5; clone_size: .; d_call: TRBD1; cdr3_aa: CASSVQGATETQYF; cdr3_nt: TGTGCCAGTAGTGTCCAGGGGGCAACGGAGACCCAGTACTTC
v_call: TRBV9; j_call: TRBJ2-1; clone_size: .; d_call: TRBD2; cdr3_aa: CASSVGSSGSWNEQFF; cdr3_nt: TGTGCCAGCAGCGTAGGAAGTAGCGGGAGTTGGAATGAGCAGTTCTTC
v_call: TRBV9; j_call: TRBJ1-1; clone_size: once; d_call: .; cdr3_aa: CASSLDHGGTEAFF; cdr3_nt: TGTGCCAGCAGCCTCGATCACGGCGGGACTGAAGCTTTCTTT
v_call: TRBV29-1; j_call: TRBJ2-3; clone_size: .; d_call: .; cdr3_aa: CSVGQGTDTQYF; cdr3_nt: TGCAGCGTTGGGCAGGGCACAGATACGCAGTATTTT
v_call: TRBV18; j_call: TRBJ1-5; clone_size: .; d_call: TRBD1; cdr3_aa: CASSPGTGHSNQPQHF; cdr3_nt: TGTGCCAGCTCACCGGGGACAGGCCATAGCAATCAGCCCCAGCATTTT
v_call: TRBV29-1; j_call: TRBJ1-2; clone_size: .; d_call: .; cdr3_aa: CGSIGVDYGYTF; cdr3_nt: TGCGGTTCTATAGGGGTCGACTATGGCTACACCTTC
v_call: TRBV24-1; j_call: TRBJ2-5; clone_size: .; d_call: TRBD2; cdr3_aa: CATSDSNVTSGHQETQYF; cdr3_nt: TGTGCCACCAGTGATTCCAACGTAACTAGCGGGCATCAAGAGACCCAGTACTTC
v_call: TRBV9; j_call: TRBJ2-7; clone_size: .; d_call: .; cdr3_aa: CASSVGSGQGSYEQYF; cdr3_nt: TGTGCCAGCAGCGTAGGGAGTGGGCAGGGGAGCTACGAGCAGTACTTC
v_call: TRBV19; j_call: TRBJ2-1; clone_size: .; d_call: .; cdr3_aa: CASSPFGTRQYNEQFF; cdr3_nt: TGTGCCAGTAGTCCCTTCGGGACAAGGCAATACAATGAGCAGTTCTTC
v_call: TRBV3-1/TRBV3-2; j_call: TRBJ1-1; clone_size: .; d_call: TRBD1; cdr3_aa: CASSPRDRLNTEAFF; cdr3_nt: TGTGCCAGCAGCCCCCGGGACAGACTGAACACTGAAGCTTTCTTT
v_call: TRBV19; j_call: TRBJ1-5; clone_size: .; d_call: .; cdr3_aa: CASSPPGLNQPQHF; cdr3_nt: TGTGCCAGTAGTCCCCCGGGACTTAATCAGCCCCAGCATTTT
v_call: TRBV3-1/TRBV3-2; j_call: TRBJ2-3; clone_size: .; d_call: TRBD2; cdr3_aa: CASSQRSVAGATDTQYF; cdr3_nt: TGTGCCAGCAGCCAAAGGTCGGTAGCGGGGGCCACAGATACGCAGTATTTT
v_call: TRBV18; j_call: TRBJ1-2; clone_size: .; d_call: TRBD1; cdr3_aa: CASSRQGADGYTF; cdr3_nt: TGTGCCAGCTCACGACAGGGGGCGGATGGCTACACCTTC
v_call: TRBV16; j_call: TRBJ1-1; clone_size: .; d_call: TRBD1; cdr3_aa: CASSQTGMMNTEAFF; cdr3_nt: TGTGCCAGCAGCCAGACAGGGATGATGAACACTGAAGCTTTCTTT
v_call: TRBV5-1; j_call: TRBJ2-2; clone_size: .; d_call: .; cdr3_aa: CASRQTSNTGELFF; cdr3_nt: TGCGCCAGCCGACAGACCTCGAACACCGGGGAGCTGTTTTTT
v_call: TRBV19; j_call: TRBJ2-5; clone_size: .; d_call: TRBD2; cdr3_aa: CASSMQAGGETQYF; cdr3_nt: TGTGCCAGTAGTATGCAAGCGGGAGGGGAGACCCAGTACTTC
v_call: TRBV12-3/TRBV12-4; j_call: TRBJ2-7; clone_size: once; d_call: .; cdr3_aa: CASSFHAYEQYF; cdr3_nt: TGTGCCAGCAGTTTTCATGCCTACGAGCAGTACTTC
v_call: TRBV11-2; j_call: TRBJ1-3; clone_size: .; d_call: .; cdr3_aa: CASSLGPLGNTIYF; cdr3_nt: TGTGCCAGCAGCTTAGGTCCCCTAGGAAACACCATATATTTT
v_call: TRBV21-1; j_call: TRBJ1-6; clone_size: .; d_call: .; cdr3_aa: CASSKGQDNSPLHF; cdr3_nt: TGTGCCAGCAGCAAAGGTCAGGATAATTCACCCCTCCACTTT
v_call: TRBV27; j_call: TRBJ1-5; clone_size: few; d_call: TRBD1; cdr3_aa: CASSRGQGVPQPQHF; cdr3_nt: TGTGCCAGCAGTCGGGGACAGGGGGTACCTCAGCCCCAGCATTTT
v_call: TRBV7-9; j_call: TRBJ1-6; clone_size: .; d_call: TRBD1; cdr3_aa: CASSPGTGVSPLHF; cdr3_nt: TGTGCCAGCAGCCCCGGGACAGGGGTTTCACCCCTCCACTTT
v_call: TRBV7-3; j_call: TRBJ2-1; clone_size: .; d_call: TRBD1; cdr3_aa: CASSQGQGEGEQFF; cdr3_nt: TGTGCCAGCAGTCAAGGACAGGGGGAAGGTGAGCAGTTCTTC
v_call: TRBV9; j_call: TRBJ1-1; clone_size: .; d_call: .; cdr3_aa: CASSVEGETEAFF; cdr3_nt: TGTGCCAGCAGCGTAGAGGGGGAGACTGAAGCTTTCTTT
v_call: TRBV6-6; j_call: TRBJ2-3; clone_size: .; d_call: .; cdr3_aa: CASSYSPNTDTQYF; cdr3_nt: TGTGCCAGCAGTTACTCCCCTAACACAGATACGCAGTATTTT
v_call: TRBV6-1; j_call: TRBJ1-3; clone_size: .; d_call: TRBD1; cdr3_aa: CASSEPGQAGNTIYF; cdr3_nt: TGTGCCAGCAGTGAACCGGGACAGGCTGGAAACACCATATATTTT
v_call: TRBV15; j_call: TRBJ2-1; clone_size: .; d_call: TRBD1; cdr3_aa: CATSRDRLITGGNEQFF; cdr3_nt: TGTGCCACCAGCAGAGATCGGTTGATTACAGGGGGCAATGAGCAGTTCTTC
v_call: TRBV9; j_call: TRBJ2-1; clone_size: .; d_call: TRBD2; cdr3_aa: CASSPWGGGAVDEQFF; cdr3_nt: TGTGCCAGCAGCCCCTGGGGCGGGGGGGCCGTAGATGAGCAGTTCTTC
v_call: TRBV6-1; j_call: TRBJ2-7; clone_size: .; d_call: .; cdr3_aa: CASSEFSEQGTERYF; cdr3_nt: TGTGCCAGCAGTGAGTTTTCTGAACAGGGGACTGAGAGGTACTTC
v_call: TRBV6-5; j_call: TRBJ1-5; clone_size: .; d_call: TRBD1; cdr3_aa: CASSRGQGGQPQHF; cdr3_nt: TGTGCCAGCAGTCGAGGACAGGGGGGCCAGCCCCAGCATTTT
v_call: TRBV5-6; j_call: TRBJ2-7; clone_size: .; d_call: .; cdr3_aa: CASSWAQGNPYEQYF; cdr3_nt: TGTGCCAGCAGCTGGGCGCAGGGGAACCCCTACGAGCAGTACTTC
v_call: TRBV10-3; j_call: TRBJ2-2; clone_size: .; d_call: .; cdr3_aa: CAISERGTNTGELFF; cdr3_nt: TGTGCCATCAGTGAGCGGGGTACGAACACCGGGGAGCTGTTTTTT